The TCR beta chain described here comes from a study of blood T cell repertoires in COVID-19. The data were produced by immunoSEQ multiplex PCR, yet TCRdb's version contains in-frame clones alone and is incomplete. The sample shows roughly 250,000 clones, around nine tenths of them seen only once. CDR3 size: 16 residues. Germline assignment: CDR1 MGHRA and CDR2 YSYEKL. V lost 2 bases and J lost 3, with 16 bases in between. Cohorts were determined from participant-reported clinical history. Source material: PBMCs or T cells enriched from blood (not recorded which). The rearrangement joins TRBV4-1 to TRBJ1-1; D not resolved. The receptor was isolated from a woman under 30 who had recovered from COVID-19. The CDR3 spells CASSQFSMSGYTEAFF. CDR3 nucleotides: TGCGCCAGCAGCCAATTTTCAATGTCGGGGTACACTGAAGCTTTCTTT.